A single sample is the source of the 19 T cell receptor beta chains below, sequenced in a study of cytomegalovirus exposure and HLA in healthy donors. The PCR had 60 Vbeta and 13 Jbeta primers. The repertoire was sequenced with immunoSEQ multiplex PCR; TCRdb's copy has only in-frame clones and lacks some. Altogether some 190,000 clones are present, around 86% being singletons, with the ten largest covering under 2%. Sequences were obtained from PBMCs. Receptors were obtained from a woman between 18 and 29 years old in good health and CMV-seronegative.

This clone was detected only a few times. This chain joins TRBV10-3 and TRBJ1-1; tentative D call: TRBD1 (6 bases). This CDR3 is built from 15 residues. Germline lookup yields CDR1 ENHRY and CDR2 SYGVKD. V dropped 8 bases and J dropped 3 bases, with 19 bases sitting between them. The CDR3 region has the DNA TGTGCCATCCTGCGCAGGGGTCTAGGGGACACTGAAGCTTTCTTT. Translating gives CAILRRGLGDTEAFF.

The gene calls are TRBV18 and TRBJ2-2; 9 bases align to TRBD1. V lost 3 bases to trimming and J lost 5 bases; unmatched junction nucleotides: 4. Germline V gene lookup returns CDR1 KGHSH and CDR2 LQKENI. The CDR3 length is 15 residues. The CDR3 is CASSPNDRGTGELFF. The CDR3 bases are TGTGCCAGCTCACCCAACGACAGGGGGACCGGGGAGCTGTTTTTT. Drawing the rest from reference TRBV18 and TRBJ2-2, the complete variable domain is NAGVMQNPRHLVRRRGQEARLRCSPMKGHSHVYWYRQLPEEGLKFMVYLQKENIIDESGMPKERFSAEFPKEGPSILRIQQVVRGDSAAYFCASSPNDRGTGELFFGEGSRLTVL.

The chain combines TRBV15 with TRBJ1-4; D is unclear. The length of the CDR3 is 14 residues. V dropped 0 bases and J dropped 5 bases, with 7 bases sitting between them. Germline loops: CDR1 LNHNV, CDR2 YYDKDF (reference sequence). DNA of the CDR3: TGTGCCACCAGCAGAGATCGAGGGAATGAAAAACTGTTTTTT. Translated: CATSRDRGNEKLFF.

V and J are TRBV11-2 and TRBJ2-5; the match to TRBD2 covers 11 bases. Germline CDR1 and CDR2: SGHAT and FQNNGV. The length of the CDR3 is 15 residues. Germline trimming cut 6 bases from V and 2 bases from J; bases unmatched to any gene: 5. The CDR3: CASRRLAGKQETQYF. The CDR3 coding sequence is TGTGCCAGCAGAAGACTAGCGGGGAAACAAGAGACCCAGTACTTC.

J is TRBJ2-7 and V is TRBV5-4; D is unresolved. Germline loops: CDR1 SGHNT, CDR2 YYREEE (reference sequence). The CDR3 is made up of 13 amino acids. V was shortened by 2 bases and J by 1 base, with 7 bases between the two germline ends. CDR3 bases: TGTGCCAGCAGCTTAGCCGCGTCCTACGAGCAGTACTTC. Its translation is CASSLAASYEQYF.

The rearrangement joins TRBV4-1 to TRBJ1-5; D not resolved. The CDR3 contains 16 residues. V was shortened by 0 bases and J by 1 base, with 10 bases between the two germline ends. CDR1 is MGHRA, CDR2 YSYEKL, per germline. CDR3 protein: CASSQDQPGSNQPQHF. In DNA form, the CDR3 reads TGCGCCAGCAGCCAAGATCAACCCGGGAGCAATCAGCCCCAGCATTTT.

The chain combines TRBV18 with TRBJ2-7; 10 bases line up with TRBD1. The CDR3 length is 14 residues. V shed 10 bases, J shed 4 bases, and the junction held 10 bases outside the gene matches. Germline V gene data show CDR1 as KGHSH and CDR2 as LQKENI. The CDR3 here is CATKSGQGLYEQYF. In DNA, the CDR3 is TGTGCCACCAAATCGGGACAGGGGTTGTACGAGCAGTACTTC.

The CDR3 sequence: CASTPWTGANTEAFF. The DNA of the CDR3 is TGTGCCAGCACGCCGTGGACGGGAGCAAACACTGAAGCTTTCTTT. This rearrangement joins TRBV18 to TRBJ1-1; D is ambiguous. This CDR3 comprises 15 residues. The V end was cut by 8 bases, the J end by 2 bases, with 18 bases between. From germline, CDR1 is KGHSH and CDR2 LQKENI.

V gene TRBV29-1 combines with J gene TRBJ2-7; 7 bases are a match to TRBD2. V lost 4 bases and J lost 3; bases outside the gene matches: 0. Germline V CDR1 and CDR2: SQVTM, ANQGSEA. The CDR3 covers 11 residues. CDR3 in amino acids: CSVGEGYEQYF. CDR3 sequence (DNA): TGCAGCGTTGGGGAGGGCTACGAGCAGTACTTC.

This clone was seen more than once but under ten times. J is TRBJ1-5 and V is TRBV5-8; D might be TRBD1 (6 bases). Deletions cut 4 bases from V and 2 bases from J, with 13 bases between. Germline CDR1 is SGHTS and CDR2 is YDEGEE. This CDR3 contains 15 residues. The DNA for the CDR3 is TGTGCCAGCAGCCCTGGACAGTTGCGCAATCAGCCCCAGCATTTT. Translated, it gives CASSPGQLRNQPQHF.

This chain uses TRBV4-3 with TRBJ2-3; 7 nucleotides align to TRBD1. Germline trimming cut 0 bases from V and 2 bases from J; bases unmatched to any gene: 5. The germline CDR1 and CDR2 sequences are LGHNA and YSLEER. The CDR3 is 16 residues long. CDR3 amino acids: CASSQEYTGATDTQYF. CDR3 coding DNA: TGCGCCAGCAGCCAAGAATACACAGGGGCCACAGATACGCAGTATTTT.

The chain uses TRBV5-1 and TRBJ2-5, with 7 bases identical to TRBD1. V lost 4 bases and J lost 3; bases outside the gene matches: 6. Germline CDR1 is SGHRS and CDR2 is YFSETQ. The CDR3 has 14 residues. The chain's CDR3 is CASSQGTAKETQYF. The CDR3 bases are TGCGCCAGCAGCCAGGGGACAGCTAAAGAGACCCAGTACTTC.

The chain recombines TRBV7-9 with TRBJ1-2; D is possibly TRBD1 (5 bases). Germline CDR1 and CDR2: SEHNR and FQNEAQ (reference sequence). The CDR3 is 15 amino acids. V lost 7 bases and J 7 bases, leaving 22 bases between the germline ends. The DNA of the CDR3 is TGTGCCAGCACCCCCAACCCTTGGGGCGCAAGTGGCTACACCTTC. Its translation is CASTPNPWGASGYTF.

The chain joins TRBV5-6 to TRBJ1-2, with 9 bases lining up with TRBD1. The ends lost 3 bases at V and 13 bases at J; junction bases unmatched: 16. The CDR3 runs to 15 residues. Per germline, CDR1 SGHDT and CDR2 YYEEEE. The CDR3 region is CASSYTGGPSVGITF. As DNA, the CDR3 is TGTGCCAGCAGCTACACAGGGGGCCCTTCTGTCGGTATCACCTTC.

The chain employs TRBV5-6 and TRBJ2-7, with TRBD1 matching 9 bases. Per germline, CDR1 SGHDT and CDR2 YYEEEE. This CDR3 has 14 residues. V trimming: 5 bases; J trimming: 9 bases; junction bases outside the gene matches: 12. CDR3 sequence: CASRWGQGSSVQYF. The CDR3 DNA follows: TGTGCCAGCAGATGGGGACAGGGATCAAGTGTGCAGTACTTC.

The rearrangement uses TRBV5-4 and TRBJ2-7; 8 bases line up with TRBD2. CDR1 and CDR2 (germline): SGHNT, YYREEE (reference sequence). V gave up 4 bases and J gave up 5 bases; unmatched junction bases: 11. The CDR3 extends over 15 amino acids. The DNA for the CDR3 is TGTGCCAGCAGCGCCGATAGCGGGGTCCTGCACGAGCAGTACTTC. It is translated as CASSADSGVLHEQYF.

The chain carries TRBV9 and TRBJ2-2; 8 nucleotides agree with TRBD1. Germline assignment: CDR1 SGDLS and CDR2 YYNGEE. V gave up 4 bases and J gave up 5 bases; unmatched junction bases: 7. The CDR3 spans 15 residues. The CDR3 DNA is TGTGCCAGCAGCCGGACAGGGTCGCGAACCGGGGAGCTGTTTTTT. This sequence encodes CASSRTGSRTGELFF. Filled out from reference TRBV9 and TRBJ2-2, the complete variable domain reads DSGVTQTPKHLITATGQRVTLRCSPRSGDLSVYWYQQSLDQGLQFLIQYYNGEERAKGNILERFSAQQFPDLHSELNLSSLELGDSALYFCASSRTGSRTGELFFGEGSRLTVL.

The chain employs TRBV7-2 and TRBJ1-6; TRBD1 aligns across 7 bases. Germline V CDR1 and CDR2: SGHTA, FQGNSA. The CDR3 sequence is 17 residues long. The V gene end was trimmed by 1 base and the J gene end by 1 base; junction bases not matched to a gene: 4. The CDR3 protein is CASSLGEGASYNSPLHF. The CDR3 coding sequence is TGTGCCAGCAGCTTAGGCGAGGGGGCATCCTATAATTCACCCCTCCACTTT.

The V and J genes are TRBV10-3 and TRBJ2-1; 13 nucleotides line up with TRBD2. V was pared by 9 bases and J by 4 bases, with 15 bases of the junction left unmatched. Germline CDR1 ENHRY, CDR2 SYGVKD. CDR3 length: 18 amino acids. In DNA form, the CDR3 reads TGTGCCATACCGGGGGGGACTAGCGGGGACGGGAGGTACAATGAGCAGTTCTTC. It is translated as CAIPGGTSGDGRYNEQFF.